Listed here are 8 T cell receptor beta chains from one sample, sequenced in a study of human T cells and chemical hapten exposure. TCRdb re-derived calls from the RACE reads in MiXCR, one entry per CDR3 protein. This sample carries about 140,000 distinct CDR3 sequences, 12% of them seen once, and the ten largest clones take 1.1% to 1.5%. As to time point: patch test 2, 6 weeks after DPC sensitization. Treatment noted: therapeutic diphenylcyclopropenone sensitization with weekly scalp DPC. The sample in question was whole blood, obtained in connection with sensitization to the hapten diphenylcyclopropenone (DPC). The receptors stem from a woman in her forties or fifties with alopecia areata. Some clones in this sample may be carry-over from other donors' samples.

The chain employs TRBV4-2 and TRBJ2-3, with 11 bases matching TRBD2. The V segment lost 0 bases and the J segment 4 bases; nucleotides outside the gene matches: 9. This CDR3 is built from 18 residues. Germline V CDR1 and CDR2: LGHNA, YNFKEQ. CDR3 nucleotides: TGTGCCAGCAGCCAAGATATCCCGACTAGCGGGACCTCAGATACGCAGTATTTT. It is translated as CASSQDIPTSGTSDTQYF.

In this sample, this clonotype turned up many times. The rearrangement joins TRBV7-6 to TRBJ1-2, with a possible D match to TRBD1 (5 bases). This CDR3 region has 15 residues. Trimming left V 1 base short and J 4 bases short, with 13 bases between. CDR1 is SGHVS and CDR2 is FNYEAQ in the germline V gene. In DNA, the CDR3 is TGTGCCAGCAGCTTAGGAGACAGCGAGGCCTATGGCTACACCTTC. This sequence encodes CASSLGDSEAYGYTF.

This clonotype has at least ten counts. The rearrangement uses TRBV5-1 and TRBJ2-5; 9 positions match TRBD2. Germline V gene sequence: CDR1 SGHRS, CDR2 YFSETQ. V lost 4 bases to trimming and J lost 2 bases; unmatched junction nucleotides: 9. The CDR3 has 16 amino acids. The CDR3 protein is CASSLLAGSNQETQYF. CDR3 DNA sequence: TGCGCCAGCAGCCTGCTAGCGGGATCAAATCAAGAGACCCAGTACTTC.

The genes are TRBV7-2 and TRBJ2-7; 10 nucleotides match TRBD1. With 9 bases clipped from V and 5 bases from J, the junction kept 13 bases outside the gene matches. Germline V gene data show CDR1 as SGHTA and CDR2 as FQGNSA. This CDR3 has 15 residues. The CDR3 loop is CARKIRGDRGNEQYF. The DNA of the CDR3 is TGTGCCAGAAAAATCCGGGGGGACAGGGGAAACGAGCAGTACTTC.

V and J are TRBV7-9 and TRBJ2-3; 10 bases agree with TRBD2. CDR1 SEHNR and CDR2 FQNEAQ come from the germline V gene (reference sequence). This CDR3 is 15 amino acids long. Unmatched junction bases numbered 7, after V lost 5 bases and J lost 5 bases. This chain's CDR3 is CASSPHSGRGDTQYF. The CDR3 DNA follows: TGTGCCAGCAGCCCGCACAGCGGGAGGGGAGATACGCAGTATTTT.

This clonotype has just a few counts. For the CDR3, the DNA is TGTGCCATCAGTGGAGGCAACGGCTCCTACGAGCAGTACTTC. Translation: CAISGGNGSYEQYF. The genes are TRBV10-3 and TRBJ2-7; D call uncertain. The V and J ends lost 4 bases and 0 bases respectively, with 10 bases between them. Looked up from germline, CDR1 is ENHRY and CDR2 is SYGVKD. CDR3 length equals 14 residues.

The table lists this clonotype with a few counts. The CDR3 DNA follows: TGTGCCAGCAGTGCCCAACCAGGGGATGGCTACACCTTC. Amino acids: CASSAQPGDGYTF. The chain joins TRBV6-4 to TRBJ1-2; D might be TRBD1 (6 bases). The CDR3 is 13 amino acids. Germline V lookup: CDR1 MRHNA, CDR2 SNTAGT. V was pared by 4 bases and J by 6 bases, with 12 bases between.

This clonotype was picked up a small number of times. The DNA for the CDR3 is TGCAGCGTCCATCCCCTGGGGCGGGGTGAGACCCAGTACTTC. Its protein is CSVHPLGRGETQYF. J is TRBJ2-5 and V is TRBV29-1; D perhaps matches TRBD2 (6 bases). The CDR3 is made up of 14 amino acids. Germline V CDR1 and CDR2: SQVTM, ANQGSEA. V lost 6 bases, J lost 5 bases, and 19 bases lay in between.